This section outlines one T cell receptor (beta chain) sequence together with its context. Its antigen specificity is not known. The record has no base qualities; no much larger clone is one base away. On a MiSeq, deep resolution sequencing aimed for a depth between 1 in 1 million and 1 in 200,000 T cells, with each clonotype covered roughly 10x on average. TCR beta libraries were generated with the immunoSEQ hsTCRB Kit. The authors' pipeline ran thus. Data were analyzed with ImmunoSEQ Data Assistant and ImmunoSEQ Analyzer, with V, D and J genes assigned per IMGT definitions. Clonality, with values ranging from 0 to 1, was calculated as one minus the normalized Shannon entropy of productive rearrangement frequencies. Only overrepresented clonotypes making up at least 0.05% of the repertoire of each patient were included in the public clonotype analysis. Repertoires from 10 to 15 age-matched healthy donors in immuneACCESS were used as clonality controls. The table was pulled from immuneACCESS by TCRdb, which kept in-frame rearrangements only. Such tables lose some clones; where checked, under half of the loss comes from unresolved V genes, and the rest has no known cause. V, J and clone size were drawn from that table, and D and trimming were deduced from the DNA. The table for this sample lists around 150,000 clones; around nine tenths of them were counted only once. About 2.9% of the sample lies in the top ten.

The CDR3 covers 12 residues, taking in both the cysteine and the phenylalanine. The DNA shown is the 36-base CDR3, in frame from base 1. Taken from the germline V gene, the CDR1 and CDR2 loops are MNHEY and SVGAGI. The time point label, read with the paper, signifies: progressive disease on ibrutinib. For TCR beta library preparation, around 2.1 micrograms of genomic DNA were extracted from the cryopreserved PBMCs. Longitudinal blood samples from CLL patients receiving ibrutinib monotherapy were subjected to high-throughput TCR beta sequencing. Patients were enrolled in a phase 2 open-label single-center ibrutinib monotherapy trial. The sample is drawn from a study of cytotoxic CD8 clonotypes in ibrutinib-treated CLL (dated by TCRdb to about 2021). Broadly, across the study: The cohort was composed of ten to eleven relapsed/refractory and 15 treatment-naive patients; IGHV unmutated status was identified in roughly 18 patients. Samples at response were collected after a median of 12 months of treatment, with a range of about 6 to 36 months. Longitudinal samples were available for about 30% of the 86 trial participants. Patients were still on ibrutinib when every remission and progressive disease sample was collected. Cryopreserved peripheral blood mononuclear cells were obtained before treatment, at response, and at either sustained remission or disease progression. Responses were partial in some 24 patients and complete in 2; after median 68 months follow-up, about 14 stayed in remission and 12 progressed. On average, each sample yielded 255,043 productive templates and 85,000 to 95,000 productive rearrangements.

The paper as a whole reports these results and caveats: Clonality rose at ibrutinib response, remained stable during sustained remission, and dropped back toward baseline at progression. Sampling times were not matched between patients in sustained remission and patients whose disease was progressing, and lymph node repertoires were not examined. Baseline clonality exceeded that of age-matched healthy donors and correlated strongly with circulating CD8+ T-cell counts. Public clonotypes were rare and either shrank or stayed stable during treatment, and the rise in clonality at ibrutinib response reflected expansion of private clonotypes.

This material consisted of PBMCs, taken at disease progression, from a patient treated with ibrutinib. The sequence joins TRBV6-5 to TRBJ2-2, with the D gene not clear enough to name. This receptor was taken from a human donor with chronic lymphocytic leukemia. At the DNA level, the sequence is TGTGGCCACCTCAGGAGAACCGGGGAGCTGTTTTTT. Translated, this gives CGHLRRTGELFF.